This record covers a single T cell receptor (beta chain). Its antigen is currently unknown. This CDR3 comprises 14 residues. Germline V lookup: CDR1 SGDLS, CDR2 YYNGEE. The data originate from a study of monozygotic twins with inflammatory bowel disease. Study-wide results and caveats: Healthy co-twins had higher TCRbeta inverse Simpson diversity than their IBD twins.

cDNA synthesis was performed in eight separate reactions for each sample. TCRdb reprocessed the 5' RACE reads; each CDR3 protein has one entry and no DNA is given. This listing includes under 150,000 distinct CDR3 sequences. This clonotype was obtained from a human donor with ulcerative colitis or Crohn's disease, or a healthy co-twin of an affected twin (not recorded which). The material sequenced was blood. The chain recombines TRBV9 with TRBJ2-3. CDR3 sequence reads: CASSVVGTTDTQYF.